This T cell receptor (beta chain) was recorded in a study of CD8+ T cells in alopecia areata. The overall study: Oral tofacitinib (5 to 10 mg twice daily) was administered to treated patients. For 6 to 18 months, tofacitinib was taken, and 6 months off drug followed.

The V gene's germline CDR1 is SGHDT and CDR2 YYEEEE. With 1 base removed from V and 0 bases from J, the gap between germline ends came to 17 bases. There are 18 residues in the CDR3. Patients with alopecia areata provided lesional scalp punch biopsies as well as peripheral blood. This clone was found a few times. RNA extraction was followed by reverse transcription into cDNA, which acted as the sequencing template. Here immunoSEQ multiplex PCR was the method, and the copy in TCRdb shows in-frame clones only, minus some. The sample consists of about 69,000 clones, 50% to 75% of them appearing once. The specimen was CD8+ T cells sorted from blood, collected at week 0. The chain uses TRBV5-6 and TRBJ1-5; D remains ambiguous. This TCR came from a human donor with alopecia areata. The DNA for the CDR3 is TGTGCCAGCAGCTTGTCAACAGCGCTTTACTATAGCAATCAGCCCCAGCATTTT. Amino acids: CASSLSTALYYSNQPQHF.